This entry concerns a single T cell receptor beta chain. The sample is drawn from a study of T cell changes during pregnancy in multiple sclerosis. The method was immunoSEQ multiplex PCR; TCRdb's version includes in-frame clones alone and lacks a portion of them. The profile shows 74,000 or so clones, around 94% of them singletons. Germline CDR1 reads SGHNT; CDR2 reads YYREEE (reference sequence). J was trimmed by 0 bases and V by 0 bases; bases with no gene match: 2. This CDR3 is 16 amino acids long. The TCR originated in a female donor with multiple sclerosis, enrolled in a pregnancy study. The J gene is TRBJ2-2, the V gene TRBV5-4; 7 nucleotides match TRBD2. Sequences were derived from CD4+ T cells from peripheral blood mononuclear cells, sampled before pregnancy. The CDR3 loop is CASSLGTSANTGELFF. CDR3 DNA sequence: TGTGCCAGCAGCTTGGGCACTAGCGCGAACACCGGGGAGCTGTTTTTT.